One sample yielded the 24 T cell receptor beta chains listed below, sequenced in a study of T cells in Graves' hyperthyroidism and ophthalmopathy. RNA transcripts were the template for amplifying TCR beta CDR3 regions. HTBI primers were the set used in a first-round RT-PCR of the TCR CDR3. Using its own MiXCR run on the multiplex PCR reads, TCRdb lists one record per CDR3 protein. The repertoire has hundreds of thousands of distinct CDR3 sequences, just under 20% of them found once; the top ten carry approximately 48%. Source material: blood. The receptors stem from a man in his forties with Graves' ophthalmopathy.

This chain links TRBV29-1 with TRBJ1-2, with D tentatively TRBD1 (5 bases). Per the germline V gene, CDR1 is SQVTM and CDR2 is ANQGSEA. Trimming stripped 5 bases from V and 2 bases from J, with 15 bases between. The CDR3 covers 14 residues. The CDR3 is CSVMGVSRNYGYTF. CDR3 coding DNA: TGCAGCGTTATGGGGGTTTCAAGGAACTATGGCTACACCTTC.

This clonotype has at least ten counts. The chain is built from TRBV28 and TRBJ2-7, with TRBD2 as a possible D gene (6 bases). This CDR3 contains 15 residues. V was cut by 2 bases and J by 1 base, with 12 bases left in between. Germline V lookup: CDR1 MDHEN, CDR2 SYDVKM. The CDR3 is CASSLTGGLSYEQYF. CDR3 nucleotide sequence: TGTGCCAGCAGTTTAACTGGGGGACTTTCCTACGAGCAGTACTTC.

This clonotype was detected once. The chain joins TRBV9 to TRBJ1-6; D unresolved. The CDR3 length is 14 residues. The germline V and J ends were trimmed by 0 bases and 7 bases, with 8 bases remaining between them. Germline CDR1 SGDLS, CDR2 YYNGEE. Here the CDR3 reads CASSVEFLNSPLHF. CDR3 bases: TGTGCCAGCAGCGTAGAGTTTCTGAATTCACCCCTCCACTTT.

V is TRBV20-1 and J is TRBJ1-4; 8 bases map to TRBD1. This CDR3 is built from 12 residues. From germline, CDR1 is DFQATT and CDR2 SNEGSKA (reference sequence). CDR3 sequence reads: CRAGQGDEKLFF. The CDR3 coding sequence is TGCAGGGCCGGACAGGGTGATGAAAAACTGTTTTTT.

The chain couples TRBV6-1 to TRBJ1-5; D gene ambiguous. Germline CDR1 MNHNS, CDR2 SASEGT. Trimming removed 7 bases at V and 2 bases at J, with 15 bases between. This CDR3 has 15 residues. In DNA form, the CDR3 reads TGTGCCAGCAAGTGGAGTCCAGGAGGCAATCAGCCCCAGCATTTT. Its protein product is CASKWSPGGNQPQHF.

V usage is TRBV5-1 and J usage is TRBJ2-7; a weak D match, TRBD2 (5 bases). CDR3 length: 16 residues. Trimming took off 3 bases at V and 1 base at J, with 17 bases between the two ends. Per germline, CDR1 SGHRS and CDR2 YFSETQ. The chain's CDR3 is CASSSAPSGDSYEQYF. CDR3 nucleotide sequence: TGCGCCAGCAGCTCCGCCCCGTCCGGGGATTCCTACGAGCAGTACTTC. The full variable domain, in which reference TRBV5-1 and TRBJ2-7 provide the parts outside the CDR3, is KAGVTQTPRYLIKTRGQQVTLSCSPISGHRSVSWYQQTPGQGLQFLFEYFSETQRNKGNFPGRFSGRQFSNSRSEMNVSTLELGDSALYLCASSSAPSGDSYEQYFGPGTRLTVT.

This clonotype has ten or more counts. The chain joins TRBV30 to TRBJ2-1; D assignment may be TRBD1 or TRBD2 (5 bases each). The CDR3 runs to 14 residues. The V end lost 5 bases, the J end lost 7 bases, and 18 bases lay between the germline ends. CDR1 and CDR2 from the germline V gene are GTSNPN and SVGIG (reference sequence). CDR3 sequence (DNA): TGTGCCTGGGACACCGGGACCGGGAAGAATGAGCAGTTCTTC. Translating gives CAWDTGTGKNEQFF.

This clonotype was seen ten or more times. The chain carries TRBV4-3 and TRBJ2-5; 7 bases fit TRBD1. This CDR3 is built from 14 residues. Germline trimming cut 2 bases from V and 5 bases from J; bases unmatched to any gene: 5. The germline V gene encodes CDR1 LGHNA and CDR2 YSLEER. DNA for the CDR3: TGCGCCAGCAGCCAAAACAGGGGCCCGGAGACCCAGTACTTC. As protein: CASSQNRGPETQYF.

Concerning this clonotype itself: This may be a read error: a much more frequent sequence differs by one nucleotide. The CDR3 nucleotides read TGTGCCAGCTCACTGACAGATACGAACACCGGGGAGCTGCTTTTT. This translates into CASSLTDTNTGELLF. The rearrangement links TRBV18 to TRBJ2-2, with D perhaps assigned TRBD1 or TRBD2 (5 bases each). CDR3 length equals 15 residues. CDR1 and CDR2 from the germline V gene are KGHSH and LQKENI. Based on the CDR3 plus reference TRBV18 and TRBJ2-2, the full variable domain is NAGVMQNPRHLVRRRGQEARLRCSPMKGHSHVYWYRQLPEEGLKFMVYLQKENIIDESGMPKERFSAEFPKEGPSILRIQQVVRGDSAAYFCASSLTDTNTGELLFGEGSRLTVL.

This clonotype was detected a few times. The chain links TRBV7-2 to TRBJ1-2, with 9 bases lining up with TRBD1. With 2 bases clipped from V and 7 bases from J, the junction kept 2 bases outside the gene matches. Germline-derived CDR1 and CDR2 are SGHTA and FQGNSA. CDR3 length: 13 residues. In DNA, the CDR3 is TGTGCCAGCAGCTTAAAGACAGGGGGTGGCTACACCTTC. This gives the protein CASSLKTGGGYTF.

The sample holds many counts of this clonotype. The J gene is TRBJ2-7, the V gene TRBV29-1; 7 bases map to TRBD2. Germline V gene sequence: CDR1 SQVTM, CDR2 ANQGSEA. The CDR3 is 13 amino acids. V was pared by 6 bases and J by 6 bases, with 11 bases of the junction left unmatched. CDR3 sequence reads: CSVAPLGGSEQYF. The DNA of the CDR3 is TGCAGCGTGGCTCCCCTCGGGGGGTCCGAGCAGTACTTC.

The chain recombines TRBV28 with TRBJ2-2; 7 nucleotides align to TRBD1. V lost 6 bases and J lost 0; bases outside the gene matches: 10. The CDR3 runs 17 residues. The germline V gene encodes CDR1 MDHEN and CDR2 SYDVKM. This CDR3 reads CASRWGTVTTNTGELFF. CDR3 DNA: TGTGCCAGCAGGTGGGGGACAGTCACGACGAACACCGGGGAGCTGTTTTTT.

This rearrangement joins TRBV20-1 to TRBJ1-3, with 7 bases matching TRBD1. This CDR3 is built from 14 residues. Germline loops: CDR1 DFQATT, CDR2 SNEGSKA (reference sequence). The trim removed 6 bases at V and 2 bases at J, leaving 7 bases unmatched. The CDR3 coding sequence is TGCAGTGCACCCGACAGGGCCACTGGAAACACCATATATTTT. Encoded protein: CSAPDRATGNTIYF.

This clonotype was seen repeatedly, ten times or more. The chain employs TRBV28 and TRBJ2-7, with 9 bases identical to TRBD1. Germline CDR1 reads MDHEN; CDR2 reads SYDVKM. CDR3 length equals 17 residues. The junction had 9 bases not matched to a gene; V was cut back by 2 bases and J by 1 base. The CDR3 spells CASSLGTGNHRSYEQYF. CDR3 nucleotide sequence: TGTGCCAGCAGTTTAGGGACAGGGAACCACCGGTCCTACGAGCAGTACTTC.

The genes are TRBV29-1 and TRBJ1-5, with 8 bases identical to TRBD1. Germline V gene lookup returns CDR1 SQVTM and CDR2 ANQGSEA. V lost 5 bases and J lost 6; bases outside the gene matches: 3. This CDR3 is built from 12 residues. CDR3 sequence (DNA): TGCAGCGTTAGAACAGGGGGTCAGCCCCAGCATTTT. Translating it yields CSVRTGGQPQHF.

This clonotype was seen at least ten times. V and J are TRBV7-9 and TRBJ2-3; TRBD2 matches at 8 bases. CDR1 and CDR2 from the germline V gene are SEHNR and FQNEAQ (reference sequence). J was trimmed by 1 base and V by 3 bases; bases with no gene match: 6. CDR3 length: 16 amino acids. The CDR3 sequence: CASSLGSGGGTDTQYF. The CDR3 bases are TGTGCCAGCAGCTTGGGAAGCGGGGGCGGCACAGATACGCAGTATTTT.

Many counts were recorded for this clonotype. The chain has TRBV7-8 and TRBJ2-5; D remains ambiguous. This CDR3 region has 11 residues. V lost 5 bases to trimming and J lost 9 bases, with 10 bases between them. Germline V lookup: CDR1 SGHVS, CDR2 FQNEAQ. The CDR3 is CASSLHHAQYF. The DNA for the CDR3 is TGTGCCAGCAGCCTCCACCACGCCCAGTACTTC.

The rearrangement uses TRBV20-1 and TRBJ2-7; unclear D gene. This CDR3 has 11 residues. The V end was cut by 1 base, the J end by 3 bases, with 4 bases between. Germline-derived CDR1 and CDR2 are DFQATT and SNEGSKA (reference sequence). The CDR3 DNA reads TGCAGTGCTAGAGGTAACTACGAGCAGTACTTC. Protein: CSARGNYEQYF.

For this clonotype: One end of the junction varies from germline; a read error may be responsible. The chain couples TRBV18 to TRBJ2-3; 10 bases agree with TRBD1. The CDR3 totals 16 residues. Germline V gene data show CDR1 as KGHSH and CDR2 as LQKENI. The DNA for the CDR3 is TGTGGCAGCTCCCGGGACAGGGGTCGTAACACAGATACGCAGTATTTT. Residues: CGSSRDRGRNTDTQYF.

In this sample, this clonotype turned up a few times. This sequence joins TRBV7-8 and TRBJ2-3, with 15 positions matching TRBD2. Unmatched junction bases numbered 5, after V lost 1 base and J lost 0 bases. The germline CDR1 and CDR2 sequences are SGHVS and FQNEAQ. This CDR3 spans 19 amino acids. The CDR3 loop is CASSLVRGLAGGSTDTQYF. CDR3 nucleotides: TGTGCCAGCAGCTTAGTGAGGGGACTAGCGGGAGGTAGCACAGATACGCAGTATTTT.

This chain connects TRBV6-1 to TRBJ1-2; 8 bases align to TRBD1. The germline V gene encodes CDR1 MNHNS and CDR2 SASEGT. This CDR3 contains 13 residues. The J segment lost 7 bases and the V segment lost 2 bases, leaving 3 bases of the junction unmatched. In DNA, the CDR3 is TGTGCCAGCAGTGAATTTCAGGGGGCTGGCTACACCTTC. It specifies CASSEFQGAGYTF.

This clonotype was recorded many times. The chain recombines TRBV27 with TRBJ2-3; D is possibly TRBD1 or TRBD2 (5 bases each). The ends were cut back, 5 bases at V and 6 bases at J, with 21 bases in the middle. Germline loops: CDR1 MNHEY, CDR2 SMNVEV (reference sequence). The CDR3 extends over 16 amino acids. The chain's CDR3 is CASSAQTRVGVDTQYF. In nucleotides, the CDR3 is TGTGCCAGCAGTGCGCAGACCCGCGTGGGGGTGGATACGCAGTATTTT.

A few counts support this clonotype. The rearrangement links TRBV3-1 to TRBJ1-5; TRBD1 is a possible D gene (5 bases). The CDR3 is made up of 15 amino acids. V lost 4 bases and J 0 bases, leaving 10 bases between the germline ends. Germline CDR1 LGHDT, CDR2 YNNKEL (reference sequence). DNA for the CDR3: TGTGCCAGCAGCCTGGGACGGGCTAGCAATCAGCCCCAGCATTTT. Its protein is CASSLGRASNQPQHF.

This clonotype was recorded many times. V gene TRBV5-1 combines with J gene TRBJ2-3; possibly TRBD2 for D (6 bases). Looked up from germline, CDR1 is SGHRS and CDR2 is YFSETQ. The CDR3 is 15 amino acids. Between the trimmed V and J ends, which lost 0 bases and 6 bases, there was a span of 14 bases. CDR3 residues: CASSLGSRGFDTQYF. The CDR3 DNA reads as TGCGCCAGCAGCTTGGGTAGCCGGGGGTTTGATACGCAGTATTTT. The full variable domain, rest sourced from reference TRBV5-1 and TRBJ2-3, is KAGVTQTPRYLIKTRGQQVTLSCSPISGHRSVSWYQQTPGQGLQFLFEYFSETQRNKGNFPGRFSGRQFSNSRSEMNVSTLELGDSALYLCASSLGSRGFDTQYFGPGTRLTVL.